This T cell receptor (beta chain) was profiled in a study of blood T cell repertoires in COVID-19. Assignments of participants to cohorts depended upon their own reported clinical history. In the original workflow: Amplification of reference gene primers was used by the study to estimate nucleated cell counts. Sequencing was performed with immunoSEQ multiplex PCR; in TCRdb, only in-frame clones are kept and a portion is missing. The D gene and trimming were derived from the DNA, and the V and J assignments and clone size from that table. The sample gives approximately 220,000 clones, 75% to 90% of which show up once; 15% to 20% is in the top ten. The receptor was isolated from a man aged 35 to 55 who had recovered from COVID-19. The specimen was PBMCs or T cells enriched from blood (not recorded which).

CDR3 protein: CASSQEPAGNIQYF. The CDR3 bases are TGTGCCAGCAGTCAAGAACCGGCGGGAAACATTCAGTACTTC. The rearrangement links TRBV7-3 to TRBJ2-4; D might be TRBD2 (5 bases). This CDR3 region has 14 residues. Trimming took 6 bases from V and 6 from J, leaving 15 bases between them. Germline V CDR1 and CDR2: SGHTA, FQGTGA.